This TCR beta chain came from a study of blood T cell repertoires in COVID-19. The CDR3 is made up of 16 amino acids. V was clipped by 0 bases and J by 5 bases; unmatched bases: 9. Germline values: CDR1 LNHDA, CDR2 SQIVND (reference sequence). Sequencing was performed with immunoSEQ multiplex PCR; in TCRdb, only in-frame clones are kept and a portion is missing. The sample includes 94,000 or so clones, about 79% of them seen just once. This receptor was taken from a man aged 55-75 years with acute or convalescent COVID-19. The chain carries TRBV19 and TRBJ1-1; 7 bases map to TRBD1. Specimen: peripheral blood. For the CDR3, the DNA is TGTGCCAGTAGTATAGATTCCCTGACAGGGTGGACTGAAGCTTTCTTT. Its protein product is CASSIDSLTGWTEAFF.